The sample holds a few counts of the clone carrying this T cell receptor (beta chain). The source of the sample is a study of blood T cell repertoires in COVID-19. There are 15 residues in the CDR3. Germline V gene data show CDR1 as MNHEY and CDR2 as SVGEGT. Unmatched junction bases numbered 4, after V lost 6 bases and J lost 2 bases. Some clones are missing from TCRdb's copy, which holds only in-frame ones; the method was immunoSEQ multiplex PCR. The sample contains approximately 85,000 clones, around 87% of which appear only once. The clonotype comes from a woman older than 75 with active or convalescent COVID-19. This chain connects TRBV6-2 or TRBV6-3 to TRBJ2-7; 13 bases are a match to TRBD2. Sequenced sample: peripheral blood. CDR3 DNA sequence: TGTGCCAGCAGCCTCGGACTAGCGGGAGCCTACGAGCAGTACTTC. It yields the protein CASSLGLAGAYEQYF.